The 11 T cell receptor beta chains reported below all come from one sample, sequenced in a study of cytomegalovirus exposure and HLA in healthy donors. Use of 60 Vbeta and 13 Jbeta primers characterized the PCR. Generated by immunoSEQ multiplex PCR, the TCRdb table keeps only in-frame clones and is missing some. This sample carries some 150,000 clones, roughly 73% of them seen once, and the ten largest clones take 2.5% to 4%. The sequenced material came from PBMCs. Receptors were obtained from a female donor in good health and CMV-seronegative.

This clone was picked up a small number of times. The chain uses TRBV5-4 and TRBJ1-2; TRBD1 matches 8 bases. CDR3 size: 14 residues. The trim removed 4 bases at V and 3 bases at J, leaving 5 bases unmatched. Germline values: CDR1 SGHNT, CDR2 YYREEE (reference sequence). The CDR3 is CASSQQGVDYGYTF. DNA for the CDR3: TGTGCCAGCAGCCAACAGGGGGTGGACTATGGCTACACCTTC.

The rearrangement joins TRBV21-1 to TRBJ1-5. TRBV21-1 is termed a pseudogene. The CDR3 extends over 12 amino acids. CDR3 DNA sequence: TGTGCCAGCAGCACCCAGAGGGAGCCCCAGCATTTT. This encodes CASSTQREPQHF.

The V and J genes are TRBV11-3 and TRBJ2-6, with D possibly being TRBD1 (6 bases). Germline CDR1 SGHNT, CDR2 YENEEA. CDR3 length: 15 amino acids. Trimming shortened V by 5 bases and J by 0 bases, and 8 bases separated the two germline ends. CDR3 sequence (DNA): TGTGCCAGCAGCCCAGGGGACTCTGGGGCCAACGTCCTGACTTTC. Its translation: CASSPGDSGANVLTF.

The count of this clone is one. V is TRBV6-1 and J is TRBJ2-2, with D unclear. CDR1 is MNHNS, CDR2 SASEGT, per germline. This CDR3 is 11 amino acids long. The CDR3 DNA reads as TGTCCCGTCACCGCCTACGGGGAGCTGTTTTTT. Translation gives CPVTAYGELFF.

The CDR3 nucleotides are TGTGCCAGCAATTCCGTTTCGGGGGGCCTACCCTACGAGCAGTACTTC. As protein: CASNSVSGGLPYEQYF. The rearrangement links TRBV28 to TRBJ2-7, with a tentative D call TRBD2 (7 bases). CDR1 and CDR2 (germline): MDHEN, SYDVKM. Trimming took off 7 bases at V and 2 bases at J, with 21 bases between the two ends. The CDR3 has 16 amino acids.

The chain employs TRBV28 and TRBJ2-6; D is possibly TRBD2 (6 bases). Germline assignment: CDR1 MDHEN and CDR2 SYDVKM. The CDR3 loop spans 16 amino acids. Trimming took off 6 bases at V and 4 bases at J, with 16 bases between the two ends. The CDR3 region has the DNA TGTGCCAGCAGAGGCGGGGATTGGTTCGGGGCCAACGTCCTGACTTTC. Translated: CASRGGDWFGANVLTF.

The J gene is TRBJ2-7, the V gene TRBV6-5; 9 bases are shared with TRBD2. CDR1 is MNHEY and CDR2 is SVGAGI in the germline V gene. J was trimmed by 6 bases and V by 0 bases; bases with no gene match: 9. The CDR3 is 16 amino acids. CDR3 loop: CASSYSFAGGPGEQYF. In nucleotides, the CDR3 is TGTGCCAGCAGTTACTCGTTCGCGGGAGGGCCGGGCGAGCAGTACTTC.

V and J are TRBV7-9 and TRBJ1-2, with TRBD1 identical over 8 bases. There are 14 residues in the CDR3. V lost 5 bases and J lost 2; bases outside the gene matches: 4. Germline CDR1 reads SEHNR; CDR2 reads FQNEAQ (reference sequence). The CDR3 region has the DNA TGTGCCAGCAGCCAAGGACAGGGCAACTATGGCTACACCTTC. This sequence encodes CASSQGQGNYGYTF.

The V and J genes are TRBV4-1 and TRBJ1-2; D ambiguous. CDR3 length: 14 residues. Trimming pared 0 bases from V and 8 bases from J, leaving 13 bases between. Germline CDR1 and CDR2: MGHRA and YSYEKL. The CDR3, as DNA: TGCGCCAGCAGCCAAGATCAACTGCCGGGGGGCTACACCTTC. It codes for CASSQDQLPGGYTF.

The CDR3 reads CASSRGGMEYF. CDR3 bases: TGCGCCAGCAGTCGAGGAGGGATGGAGTACTTC. The chain recombines TRBV23-1 with TRBJ2-7, with D tentatively TRBD2 (6 bases). TRBV23-1 is flagged as an ORF with uncertain function. This CDR3 region has 11 residues. Trimming shortened V by 4 bases and J by 11 bases, and 12 bases separated the two germline ends.

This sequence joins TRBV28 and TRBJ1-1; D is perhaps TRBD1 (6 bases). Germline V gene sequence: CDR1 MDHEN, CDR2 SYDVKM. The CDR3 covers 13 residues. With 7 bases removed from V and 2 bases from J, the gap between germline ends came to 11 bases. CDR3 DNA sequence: TGTGCCAGCACAATGGACAGCAACACTGAAGCTTTCTTT. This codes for CASTMDSNTEAFF.